The entry that follows covers one T cell receptor beta chain sequence. Antigen unknown. Systemic immunosuppression or a history of autoimmune disease excluded patients. This CDR3 comprises 16 residues. With 6 bases clipped from V and 7 bases from J, the junction kept 13 bases outside the gene matches. Germline values: CDR1 MDHEN, CDR2 SYDVKM. The data were obtained in a study of OX40 agonist ivuxolimab in advanced cancers. Across the study: Every 2 weeks, patients got intravenous ivuxolimab at one of six dose levels (0.01-10 mg/kg).

Assay: immunoSEQ multiplex PCR; the TCRdb copy retains only in-frame clones and omits some. This sample carries just under 65,000 clones, about 90% of them seen once, and the ten largest clones take 5.2%. Notes on the study in general: Mean expanded clone counts were higher in CD8+ than CD4+ T cells.

The V and J genes are TRBV28 and TRBJ1-4; 8 bases map to TRBD1. The sample was CD4+ or CD8+ T cells sorted from blood, taken in a trial of the OX40 agonist ivuxolimab. The TCR originated in an adult with an advanced solid tumor such as melanoma, head and neck, liver or kidney cancer. CDR3 DNA: TGTGCCAGCAGACAAACCAGGGGGCTGGGTGGTGAAAAACTGTTTTTT. It codes for CASRQTRGLGGEKLFF.